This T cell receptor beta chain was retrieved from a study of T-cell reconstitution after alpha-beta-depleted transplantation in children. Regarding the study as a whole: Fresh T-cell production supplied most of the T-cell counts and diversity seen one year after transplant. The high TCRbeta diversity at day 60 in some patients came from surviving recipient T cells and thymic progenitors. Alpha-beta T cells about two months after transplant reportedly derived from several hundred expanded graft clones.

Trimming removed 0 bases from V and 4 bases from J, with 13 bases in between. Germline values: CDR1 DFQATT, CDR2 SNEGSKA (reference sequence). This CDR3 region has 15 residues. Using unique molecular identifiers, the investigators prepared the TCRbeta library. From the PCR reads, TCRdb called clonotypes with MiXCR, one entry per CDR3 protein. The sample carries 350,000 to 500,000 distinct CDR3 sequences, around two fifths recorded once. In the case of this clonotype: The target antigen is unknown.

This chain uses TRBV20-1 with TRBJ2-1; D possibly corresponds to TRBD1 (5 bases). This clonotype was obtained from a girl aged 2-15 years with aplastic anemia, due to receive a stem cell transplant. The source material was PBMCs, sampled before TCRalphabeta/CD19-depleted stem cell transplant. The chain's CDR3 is CSARDQEKGYNEQFF. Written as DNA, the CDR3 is TGCAGTGCTAGAGATCAGGAAAAGGGGTACAATGAGCAGTTCTTC.